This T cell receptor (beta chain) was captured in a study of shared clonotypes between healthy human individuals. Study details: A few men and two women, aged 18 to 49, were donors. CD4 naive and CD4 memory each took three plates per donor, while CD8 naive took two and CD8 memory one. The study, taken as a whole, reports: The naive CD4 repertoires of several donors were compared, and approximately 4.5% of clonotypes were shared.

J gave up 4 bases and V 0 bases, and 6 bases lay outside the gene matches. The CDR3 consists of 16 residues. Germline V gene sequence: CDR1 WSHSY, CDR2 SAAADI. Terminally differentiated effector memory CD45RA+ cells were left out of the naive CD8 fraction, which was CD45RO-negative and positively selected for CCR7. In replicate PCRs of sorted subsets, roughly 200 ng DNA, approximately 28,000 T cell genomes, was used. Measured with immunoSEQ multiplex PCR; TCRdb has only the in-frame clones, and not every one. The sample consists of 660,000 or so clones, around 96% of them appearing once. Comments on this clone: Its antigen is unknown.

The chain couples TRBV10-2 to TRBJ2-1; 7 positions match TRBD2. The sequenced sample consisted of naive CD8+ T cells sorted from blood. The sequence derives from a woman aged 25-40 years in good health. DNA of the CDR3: TGCGCCAGCAGTGAGTCCAGCGGGATGAGATACAATGAGCAGTTCTTC. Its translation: CASSESSGMRYNEQFF.